A selection of T cell receptor beta chains follows, all from one sample in a study of blood T cell repertoires in COVID-19. The protocol was immunoSEQ multiplex PCR, while the TCRdb copy is restricted to in-frame clones and leaves out a portion. The sample includes about 48,000 clones, about nine tenths seen only once; the top ten take around 3%. The sequenced sample consisted of peripheral blood. The receptors shown here come from a woman aged 80 or over with COVID-19, enrolled during active disease. Each CDR3 is given without its conserved first and last residue. Fields, in order: CDR3 length, J gene, V gene, CDR3 protein.

len: 11; j_gene: TRBJ1-6; v_gene: TRBV6-5; CDR3aa: ASTGTYNSPLH
len: 14; j_gene: TRBJ1-1; v_gene: TRBV27; CDR3aa: ASSSQRRQANTEAF
len: 11; j_gene: TRBJ1-1; v_gene: TRBV5-1; CDR3aa: ASSRDRDSEAF
len: 12; j_gene: TRBJ1-5; v_gene: TRBV6-5; CDR3aa: ASSYTGQGQPQH
len: 13; j_gene: TRBJ2-7; v_gene: TRBV6-1; CDR3aa: ASSEGASGSYEQY
len: 11; j_gene: TRBJ2-1; v_gene: TRBV11-3; CDR3aa: ASSLASRGEQF
len: 12; j_gene: TRBJ2-1; v_gene: TRBV4-1; CDR3aa: ASSSTLLEDEQF
len: 13; j_gene: TRBJ2-3; v_gene: TRBV18; CDR3aa: ASLPRPTMSDTQY
len: 14; j_gene: TRBJ1-2; v_gene: TRBV7-2; CDR3aa: ASSLGGPGLNYGYT
len: 13; j_gene: TRBJ1-4; v_gene: TRBV18; CDR3aa: ASSPNRPGYEKLF
len: 12; j_gene: TRBJ2-5; v_gene: TRBV6-6; CDR3aa: ASTDRVAEETQY
len: 14; j_gene: TRBJ2-3; v_gene: TRBV5-4; CDR3aa: ASSPQLAGVADTQY
len: 16; j_gene: TRBJ2-3; v_gene: TRBV19; CDR3aa: ASSMGLAGGGGIDTQY
len: 9; j_gene: TRBJ2-1; v_gene: TRBV9; CDR3aa: ASSGLGEQF
len: 11; j_gene: TRBJ1-1; v_gene: TRBV5-1; CDR3aa: ASSLVPPSEAF
len: 14; j_gene: TRBJ2-1; v_gene: TRBV29-1; CDR3aa: SVESVSGGRANEQF
len: 11; j_gene: TRBJ2-5; v_gene: TRBV19; CDR3aa: ASSTSLGSPGD
len: 13; j_gene: TRBJ2-2; v_gene: TRBV11-2; CDR3aa: ASSSRLAATGELF
len: 12; j_gene: TRBJ2-7; v_gene: TRBV7-9; CDR3aa: ASSLEATSYEQY
len: 13; j_gene: TRBJ2-1; v_gene: TRBV5-1; CDR3aa: ASSLAVGRGHEQF
len: 14; j_gene: TRBJ2-2; v_gene: TRBV3-1/TRBV3-2; CDR3aa: ASSQYGGANTGELF
len: 14; j_gene: TRBJ1-4; v_gene: TRBV5-8; CDR3aa: ASSFTALTGNEKLF
len: 10; j_gene: TRBJ1-1; v_gene: TRBV30; CDR3aa: AWSRTVTEAF
len: 12; j_gene: TRBJ1-4; v_gene: TRBV5-1; CDR3aa: ASSLGPNNEKLF
len: 12; j_gene: TRBJ1-5; v_gene: TRBV28; CDR3aa: ASSPTGFRQPQH
len: 11; j_gene: TRBJ1-5; v_gene: TRBV30; CDR3aa: AWSVQGNQPQH
len: 13; j_gene: TRBJ2-3; v_gene: TRBV19; CDR3aa: ASSLTTTRGDTQY
len: 18; j_gene: TRBJ2-3; v_gene: TRBV9; CDR3aa: ASSAGRPGLAGTGTDTQY
len: 15; j_gene: TRBJ1-6; v_gene: TRBV10-2; CDR3aa: ASSGRPGVRGNSPLH
len: 12; j_gene: TRBJ1-1; v_gene: TRBV19; CDR3aa: ASSGLGAGTEAF
len: 11; j_gene: TRBJ2-3; v_gene: TRBV18; CDR3aa: ASSTRYEDTQY
len: 12; j_gene: TRBJ2-7; v_gene: TRBV14; CDR3aa: ASSLRRGSYEQY
len: 11; j_gene: TRBJ1-6; v_gene: TRBV2; CDR3aa: ASSPQNNSPLH
len: 12; j_gene: TRBJ2-5; v_gene: TRBV15; CDR3aa: ATSRDRGEETQY
len: 10; j_gene: TRBJ2-3; v_gene: TRBV28; CDR3aa: ASSYRGDTQY
len: 11; j_gene: TRBJ2-1; v_gene: TRBV19; CDR3aa: ASSPRAYNEQF
len: 16; j_gene: TRBJ1-1; v_gene: TRBV7-9; CDR3aa: ASSLASGQGPLNTEAF
len: 13; j_gene: TRBJ2-5; v_gene: TRBV5-1; CDR3aa: ASSRDSPTDETQY
len: 12; j_gene: TRBJ1-1; v_gene: TRBV10-3; CDR3aa: AIQGAEVNTEAF
len: 13; j_gene: TRBJ1-1; v_gene: TRBV11-2; CDR3aa: ASSLGAGGNTEAF
len: 12; j_gene: TRBJ2-1; v_gene: TRBV9; CDR3aa: ASRRTSGRNEQF
len: 17; j_gene: TRBJ2-5; v_gene: TRBV3-1/TRBV3-2; CDR3aa: ASSQISGLAGGRQETQY
len: 12; j_gene: TRBJ1-4; v_gene: TRBV7-2; CDR3aa: ASSKQGVDEKLF
len: 14; j_gene: TRBJ1-5; v_gene: TRBV18; CDR3aa: ASSPRDRGLSQPQH
len: 11; j_gene: TRBJ1-5; v_gene: TRBV5-5; CDR3aa: ASSSLPNQPQH
len: 15; j_gene: TRBJ1-2; v_gene: TRBV19; CDR3aa: ASSIEVSAGGPYGYT
len: 13; j_gene: TRBJ2-3; v_gene: TRBV6-5; CDR3aa: ATSRSGTSTDTQY
len: 10; j_gene: TRBJ2-5; v_gene: TRBV29-1; CDR3aa: SAGGSQETQY
len: 14; j_gene: TRBJ1-2; v_gene: TRBV9; CDR3aa: ASSAGTGAIGYGYT
len: 10; j_gene: TRBJ2-7; v_gene: TRBV2; CDR3aa: ASRADNYEQY
len: 11; j_gene: TRBJ1-1; v_gene: TRBV10-3; CDR3aa: ATKDDMNTEAF
len: 18; j_gene: TRBJ1-5; v_gene: TRBV27; CDR3aa: ASSSCLRDRGGVGNQPQH
len: 14; j_gene: TRBJ2-1; v_gene: TRBV24-1; CDR3aa: ATSDLADASYNEQF
len: 13; j_gene: TRBJ2-3; v_gene: TRBV3-1/TRBV3-2; CDR3aa: ASRGLAGRTDTQY